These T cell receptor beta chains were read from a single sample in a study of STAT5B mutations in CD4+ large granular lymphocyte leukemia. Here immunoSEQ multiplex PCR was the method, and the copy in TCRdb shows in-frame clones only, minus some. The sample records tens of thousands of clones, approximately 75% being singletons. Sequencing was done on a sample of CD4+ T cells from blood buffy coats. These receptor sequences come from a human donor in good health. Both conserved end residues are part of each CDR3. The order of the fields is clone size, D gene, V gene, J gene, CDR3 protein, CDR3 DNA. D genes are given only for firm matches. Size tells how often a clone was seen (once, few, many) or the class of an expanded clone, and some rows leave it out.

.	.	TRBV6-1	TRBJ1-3	CASSEASRGTGNTIYF	TGTGCCAGCAGTGAAGCGAGCCGGGGAACTGGAAACACCATATATTTT
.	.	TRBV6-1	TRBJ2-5	CASSEGSWESWETQYF	TGTGCCAGCAGTGAAGGGTCTTGGGAGTCTTGGGAGACCCAGTACTTC
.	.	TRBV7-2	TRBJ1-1	CASSPGGGGARTEAFF	TGTGCCAGCAGCCCCGGGGGGGGTGGAGCCCGCACTGAAGCTTTCTTT
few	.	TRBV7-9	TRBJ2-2	CASSLIDANTGELFF	TGTGCCAGCAGCCTCATCGACGCGAACACCGGGGAGCTGTTTTTT
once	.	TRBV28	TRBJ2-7	CASSLYQGAYEQYF	TGTGCCAGCAGTTTATATCAGGGAGCCTACGAGCAGTACTTC
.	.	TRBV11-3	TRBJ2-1	CASSLGVISYNEQFF	TGTGCCAGCAGCTTAGGAGTAATATCCTACAATGAGCAGTTCTTC
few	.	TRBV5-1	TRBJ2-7	CASSLRPTVYEQYF	TGCGCCAGCAGCCTCCGCCCAACAGTCTACGAGCAGTACTTC
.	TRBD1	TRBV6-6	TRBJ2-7	CASSYGEQGQGYEQYF	TGTGCCAGCAGTTACGGTGAGCAGGGACAGGGCTACGAGCAGTACTTC
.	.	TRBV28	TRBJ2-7	CASSFPGGGASYEQYF	TGTGCCAGCAGTTTTCCCGGTGGCGGGGCATCCTACGAGCAGTACTTC
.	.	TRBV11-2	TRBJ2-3	CASSHRGLAIDTQYF	TGTGCCAGCAGCCACCGAGGGCTGGCAATCGATACGCAGTATTTT
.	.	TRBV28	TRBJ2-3	CASSRGFMTDTQYF	TGTGCCAGCAGTCGGGGTTTCATGACAGATACGCAGTATTTT
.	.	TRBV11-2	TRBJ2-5	CASRNDSQETQYF	TGTGCCAGCAGGAACGACAGCCAAGAGACCCAGTACTTC
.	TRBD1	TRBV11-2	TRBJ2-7	CASSRSFTGDVYEQYF	TGTGCCAGCAGCCGCTCCTTCACAGGGGATGTCTACGAGCAGTACTTC
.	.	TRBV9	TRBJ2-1	CASSVVSNPHNEQFF	TGTGCCAGCAGCGTAGTCAGCAACCCCCACAATGAGCAGTTCTTC
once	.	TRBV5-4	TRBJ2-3	CASSSGLQGFADTQYF	TGTGCCAGCAGCTCGGGACTACAGGGTTTTGCAGATACGCAGTATTTT
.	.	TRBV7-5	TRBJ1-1	CVRSSNSTGTGSWTRLGEAFF	TGTGTCAGAAGCTCGAATTCAACCGGGACAGGAAGCTGGACCCGCCTGGGCGAAGCTTTCTTT
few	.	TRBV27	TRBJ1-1	CASSPTGRMNTEAFF	TGTGCCAGCAGTCCCACCGGACGGATGAACACTGAAGCTTTCTTT
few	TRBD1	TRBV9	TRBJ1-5	CASSGTGNNQPQHF	TGTGCCAGCAGCGGGACAGGGAATAATCAGCCCCAGCATTTT
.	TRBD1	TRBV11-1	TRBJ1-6	CASSRGQGINSPLHF	TGTGCCAGCAGCCGAGGACAGGGGATTAATTCACCCCTCCACTTT
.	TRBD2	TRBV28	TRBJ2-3	CAAGVKGYTSTDTQYF	TGTGCCGCGGGGGTTAAGGGCTATACTAGCACAGATACGCAGTATTTT
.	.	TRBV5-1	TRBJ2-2	CASSSSSGSTGELFF	TGCGCCAGCAGCTCCAGCAGTGGGAGCACCGGGGAGCTGTTTTTT
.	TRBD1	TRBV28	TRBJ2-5	CASSFSESRDRVYF	TGTGCCAGCAGTTTTAGCGAATCCCGGGACAGGGTGTACTTC
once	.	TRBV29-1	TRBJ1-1	CSVSLDSEAFF	TGCAGCGTTTCTCTGGACAGTGAAGCTTTCTTT
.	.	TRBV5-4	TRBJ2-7	CASSSGGDPGRYEQYF	TGTGCCAGCAGCTCAGGAGGGGACCCCGGAAGGTACGAGCAGTACTTC
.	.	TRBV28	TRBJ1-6	CASSLGQFYNSPLHF	TGTGCCAGCAGTTTAGGGCAGTTTTATAATTCACCCCTCCACTTT
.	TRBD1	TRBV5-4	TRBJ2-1	CASSTDRGSRNEQFF	TGTGCCAGCAGCACCGACAGGGGTTCGCGCAATGAGCAGTTCTTC
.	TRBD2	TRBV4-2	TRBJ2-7	CASSQETSGRLVPPYEQYF	TGTGCCAGCAGCCAAGAAACTAGCGGGAGGCTCGTCCCTCCCTACGAGCAGTACTTC
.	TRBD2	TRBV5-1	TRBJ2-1	CASSLEGLAGVSSYNEQFF	TGCGCCAGCAGCTTGGAGGGACTAGCGGGGGTGAGCTCCTACAATGAGCAGTTCTTC
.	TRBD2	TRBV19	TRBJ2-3	CASSITSGGTDTQYF	TGTGCCAGTAGTATCACTAGCGGGGGGACAGATACGCAGTATTTT
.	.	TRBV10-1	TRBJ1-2	CASRQAGSRYGYTF	TGCGCCAGCCGGCAAGCAGGTTCCCGCTATGGCTACACCTTC
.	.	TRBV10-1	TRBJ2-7	CASSGQGDHEQYF	TGCGCCAGCAGCGGGCAGGGAGACCACGAGCAGTACTTC
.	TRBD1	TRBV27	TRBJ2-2	CASSLRTGGGTGELFF	TGTGCCAGCAGCCTCCGGACAGGGGGCGGAACCGGGGAGCTGTTTTTT
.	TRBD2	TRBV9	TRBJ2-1	CASSVEGLAVYNEQFF	TGTGCCAGCAGCGTAGAAGGACTAGCGGTCTACAATGAGCAGTTCTTC
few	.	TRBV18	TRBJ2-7	CASSPSGTAPQLYEQYF	TGTGCCAGCTCACCCTCAGGAACAGCGCCCCAGTTGTACGAGCAGTACTTC
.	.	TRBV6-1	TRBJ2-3	CASSEAGGKGTQYF	TGTGCCAGCAGTGAAGCAGGGGGTAAGGGTACGCAGTATTTT
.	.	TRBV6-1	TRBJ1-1	CASRTQGQNTEAFF	TGTGCCAGCAGAACACAGGGCCAGAACACTGAAGCTTTCTTT
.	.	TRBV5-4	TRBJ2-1	CASSLVGLNNEQFF	TGTGCCAGCAGCTTGGTTGGCCTGAATAATGAGCAGTTCTTC
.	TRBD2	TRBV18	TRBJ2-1	CASSPLDLYSGTSREQFF	TGTGCCAGCTCACCACTTGACCTTTATAGCGGGACGTCCAGGGAGCAGTTCTTC
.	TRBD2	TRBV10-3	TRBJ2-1	CAISPREGEQFF	TGTGCCATCAGCCCCAGGGAGGGTGAGCAGTTCTTC
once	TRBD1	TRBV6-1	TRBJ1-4	CATLTGATNEKLFF	TGTGCCACATTAACAGGGGCCACTAATGAAAAACTGTTTTTT
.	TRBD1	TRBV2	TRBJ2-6	CASSEGTGRGLGGANVLTF	TGTGCCAGCAGTGAAGGAACAGGAAGGGGGCTTGGTGGGGCCAACGTCCTGACTTTC
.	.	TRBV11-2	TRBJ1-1	CASSSSGVTEAFF	TGTGCCAGCAGCTCGTCGGGAGTCACTGAAGCTTTCTTT
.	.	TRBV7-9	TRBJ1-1	CASSLQVNTEAFF	TGTGCCAGCAGCCTCCAGGTGAACACTGAAGCTTTCTTT
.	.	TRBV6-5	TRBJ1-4	CAAAGSGSGEKLFF	TGTGCCGCAGCAGGAAGCGGTTCGGGTGAAAAACTGTTTTTT
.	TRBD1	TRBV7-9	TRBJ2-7	CASSPDRQGTVRTTEQYF	TGTGCCAGCAGCCCAGATCGACAGGGGACCGTCCGGACAACTGAGCAGTACTTC
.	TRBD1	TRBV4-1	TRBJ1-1	CASSQGQGGVNTEAFF	TGCGCCAGCAGCCAAGGACAGGGGGGAGTGAACACTGAAGCTTTCTTT
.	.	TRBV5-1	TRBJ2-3	CASSPRTSDTQYF	TGCGCCAGCAGCCCTCGTACGTCAGATACGCAGTATTTT
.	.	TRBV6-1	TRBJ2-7	CASREHGGPNEQYF	TGTGCCAGCCGCGAACATGGGGGCCCTAACGAGCAGTACTTC
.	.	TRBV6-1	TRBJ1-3	CASSGSTGNTIYF	TGTGCCAGCAGCGGGAGTACTGGAAACACCATATATTTT
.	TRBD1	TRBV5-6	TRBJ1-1	CASSFPLQGAGNTEAFF	TGTGCCAGCAGCTTTCCTCTCCAGGGGGCAGGGAACACTGAAGCTTTCTTT
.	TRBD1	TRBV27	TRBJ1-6	CASSSWTGGNSPLHF	TGTGCCAGCAGTTCCTGGACAGGGGGAAATTCACCCCTCCACTTT
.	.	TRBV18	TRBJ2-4	CASSPPAKNIQYF	TGTGCCAGCTCACCACCCGCGAAAAACATTCAGTACTTC
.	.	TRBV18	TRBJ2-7	CASSTGWEDEQYF	TGTGCCAGCTCAACGGGATGGGAAGACGAGCAGTACTTC
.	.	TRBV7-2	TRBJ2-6	CASSLGGANVLTF	TGTGCCAGCAGTCTAGGAGGGGCCAACGTCCTGACTTTC
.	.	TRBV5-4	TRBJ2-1	CASSLWGVAQGNEQFF	TGTGCCAGCAGCTTGTGGGGGGTTGCGCAGGGGAATGAGCAGTTCTTC
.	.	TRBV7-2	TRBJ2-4	CASSLSQGGQNIQYF	TGTGCCAGCAGCTTATCCCAGGGTGGTCAAAACATTCAGTACTTC
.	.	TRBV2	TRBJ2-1	CASSGYNEQFF	TGTGCCAGCAGTGGGTACAATGAGCAGTTCTTC
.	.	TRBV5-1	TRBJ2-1	CASSITSHNEQFF	TGCGCCAGCAGCATTACTAGCCACAATGAGCAGTTCTTC
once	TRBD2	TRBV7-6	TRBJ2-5	CASSQPLAGGAETQYF	TGTGCCAGCAGCCAGCCTCTAGCGGGAGGCGCAGAGACCCAGTACTTC